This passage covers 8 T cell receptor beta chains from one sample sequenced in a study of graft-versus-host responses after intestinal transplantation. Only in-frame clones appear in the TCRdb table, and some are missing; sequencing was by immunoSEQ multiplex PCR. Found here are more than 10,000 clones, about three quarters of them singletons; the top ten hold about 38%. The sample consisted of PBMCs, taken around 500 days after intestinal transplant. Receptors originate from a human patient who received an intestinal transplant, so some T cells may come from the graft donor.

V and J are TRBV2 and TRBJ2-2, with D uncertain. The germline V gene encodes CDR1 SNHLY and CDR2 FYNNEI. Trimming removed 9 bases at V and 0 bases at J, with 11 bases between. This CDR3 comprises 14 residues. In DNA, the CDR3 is TGTGCCAGTATATCCATCACGAACACCGGGGAGCTGTTTTTT. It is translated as CASISITNTGELFF.

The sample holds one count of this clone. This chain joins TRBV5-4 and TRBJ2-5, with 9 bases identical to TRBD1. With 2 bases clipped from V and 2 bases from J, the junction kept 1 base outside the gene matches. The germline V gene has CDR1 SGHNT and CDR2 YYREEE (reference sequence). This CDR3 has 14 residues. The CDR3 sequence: CASSFDRGQETQYF. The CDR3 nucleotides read TGTGCCAGCAGCTTCGACAGGGGGCAAGAGACCCAGTACTTC.

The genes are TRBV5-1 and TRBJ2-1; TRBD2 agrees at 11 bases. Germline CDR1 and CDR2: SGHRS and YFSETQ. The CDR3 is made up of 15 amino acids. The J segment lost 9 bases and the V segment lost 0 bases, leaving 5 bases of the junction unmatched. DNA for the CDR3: TGCGCCAGCAGCTTGGAGGCTAGCGGGAGGACTGAGCAGTTCTTC. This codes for CASSLEASGRTEQFF.

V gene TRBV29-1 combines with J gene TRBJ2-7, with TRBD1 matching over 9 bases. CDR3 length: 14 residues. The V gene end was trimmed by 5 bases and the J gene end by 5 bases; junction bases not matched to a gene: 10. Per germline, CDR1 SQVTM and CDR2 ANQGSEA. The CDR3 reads CSVLTGTGFNEQYF. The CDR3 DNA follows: TGCAGCGTTCTGACCGGGACAGGGTTCAACGAGCAGTACTTC.

Written as DNA, the CDR3 is TGTGCCAGCAGTCCCCCGCCCCAGTACTTC. Its translation is CASSPPPQYF. The chain is built from TRBV6-5 and TRBJ2-5; unclear D gene. Germline V gene data show CDR1 as MNHEY and CDR2 as SVGAGI. The CDR3 loop spans 10 amino acids. V gave up 5 bases and J gave up 9 bases, with 7 bases separating them.

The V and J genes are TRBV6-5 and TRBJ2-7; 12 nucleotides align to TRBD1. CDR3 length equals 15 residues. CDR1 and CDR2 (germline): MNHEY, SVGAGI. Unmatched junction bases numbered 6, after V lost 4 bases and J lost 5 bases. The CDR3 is CASSSGTGGINEQYF. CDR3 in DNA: TGTGCCAGCAGTTCCGGGACAGGGGGCATCAACGAGCAGTACTTC.

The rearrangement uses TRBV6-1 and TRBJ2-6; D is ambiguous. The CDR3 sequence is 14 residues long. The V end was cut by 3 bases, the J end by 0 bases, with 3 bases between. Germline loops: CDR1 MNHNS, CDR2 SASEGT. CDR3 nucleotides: TGTGCCAGCAGTGAGGGCTCTGGGGCCAACGTCCTGACTTTC. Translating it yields CASSEGSGANVLTF.

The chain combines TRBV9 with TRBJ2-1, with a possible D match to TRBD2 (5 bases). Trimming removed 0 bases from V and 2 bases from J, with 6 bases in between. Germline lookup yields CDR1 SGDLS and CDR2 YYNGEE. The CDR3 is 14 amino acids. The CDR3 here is CASSVGGAYNEQFF. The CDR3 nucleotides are TGTGCCAGCAGCGTAGGGGGAGCCTACAATGAGCAGTTCTTC.